This T cell receptor beta chain comes out of a study of Ad26.COV2.S vaccination and SARS-CoV-2 variants. Study-level findings and limits: Substantial post-vaccination breadth of spike-specific CD8+ and CD4+ T cell responses was reported. Those who received the vaccine showed greater spike-specific TCR breadth than those given placebo.

Trimming at V came to 4 bases and at J to 0 bases, leaving 5 bases not matched to a gene. The CDR3 contains 16 residues. Germline lookup yields CDR1 MDHEN and CDR2 SYDVKM. Some clones are missing from TCRdb's copy, which holds only in-frame ones; the method was immunoSEQ multiplex PCR. The repertoire includes about 480,000 clones, roughly 85% of them detected once, and 9.5% to 15% sits in the top ten. Stated treatment: 15 to 20 received Ad26.COV2.S at low or high dose, single or two shots; 5 received placebo; per-sample allocation not given. Sampling took place 63 days after the first vaccine or placebo injection. The shot given was an Ad26 vector that makes Wuhan-strain SARS-CoV-2 spike. As regards this clone: Its antigen remains unidentified.

This clonotype was obtained from a person aged 18-60 years who received the Ad26.COV2.S COVID-19 vaccine or a placebo. Specimen: peripheral blood, collected in a trial of Ad26.COV2.S vaccine versus placebo. The chain couples TRBV28 to TRBJ1-3, with 8 bases identical to TRBD1. The CDR3 reads CASSWGTGTSGNTIYF. DNA for the CDR3: TGTGCCAGCAGTTGGGGGACAGGTACCTCTGGAAACACCATATATTTT.